Listed below are T cell receptor beta chains from one sample, sequenced in a study of blood T cell repertoires in COVID-19. Here immunoSEQ multiplex PCR was the method, and the copy in TCRdb shows in-frame clones only, minus some. This sample has approximately 230,000 clones, with approximately 79% found just once. Sequencing was carried out using peripheral blood. The receptors stem from a woman at least 80 years old with active or convalescent COVID-19. Each CDR3 is given with its conserved first and last residue.

v_gene,j_gene,CDR3aa
TRBV5-1,TRBJ2-3,CASSAEGQGGLNTQYF
TRBV5-1,TRBJ2-7,CASSVGQGGGEQYF
TRBV2,TRBJ2-5,CASTLDNQETQYF
TRBV7-6,TRBJ1-4,CASSLDGQINEKLFF
TRBV2,TRBJ2-6,CASSEGHSGANVLTF
TRBV19,TRBJ2-1,CASSPGQDHVHNEQFF
TRBV27,TRBJ2-7,CASSILAGGRGEQYF
TRBV10-3,TRBJ2-7,CAISAASGNYEQYF
TRBV3-1/TRBV3-2,TRBJ2-1,CASSTSSTYAGEQFF
TRBV11-2,TRBJ2-7,CASSLEAGVPEQYF
TRBV6-5,TRBJ1-1,CASHKGLNTEAFF
TRBV11-2,TRBJ2-3,CASSLLMGLGTDTQYF
TRBV18,TRBJ1-2,CASSPSRGAEDGYTF
TRBV11-3,TRBJ2-7,CASSPTGIGEQYF
TRBV5-4,TRBJ2-5,CASSPEEGTQYF
TRBV7-2,TRBJ1-3,CASSRNRDYAYF
TRBV5-5,TRBJ1-5,CASSLGAGYQPQHF
TRBV5-1,TRBJ2-7,CASSPWGDRTAEQYF
TRBV5-4,TRBJ2-2,CASSLKQNTGELFF
TRBV27,TRBJ2-1,CASSDRPLFSEQFF
TRBV19,TRBJ1-3,CASSMGQGRTGNTIYF
TRBV7-9,TRBJ1-1,CASLGQSNTEAFF
TRBV28,TRBJ1-2,CASMTYPGTGTGYGYTF
TRBV5-6,TRBJ2-5,CASSVGLLETQYF
TRBV5-1,TRBJ2-3,CASQLGQTTDTQYF
TRBV5-1,TRBJ2-2,CASSFIAGANTGELFF
TRBV28,TRBJ2-3,CASTPSTGTEYTDTQYF
TRBV3-1/TRBV3-2,TRBJ2-1,CASSRIAGRILNEQFF
TRBV28,TRBJ1-1,CASSPWTGGSTEAFF
TRBV19,TRBJ2-5,CASSLLGLAGTETQYF
TRBV5-5,TRBJ2-1,CASSLAGTGAYNEQFF
TRBV6-1,TRBJ1-5,CASSEAGQDNQPQHF
TRBV21-1,TRBJ2-5,CASSTSAETQYF
TRBV6-1,TRBJ1-2,CASSDGYRTGVNYGYTF
TRBV7-8,TRBJ1-1,CASSLGGQGLTEAFF
TRBV5-1,TRBJ1-2,CASSSGGQGWGYTF
TRBV2,TRBJ1-5,CASSSHRGGQPQHF
TRBV5-5,TRBJ1-1,CASSLVGTGSPEAFF
TRBV7-9,TRBJ2-1,CASSSHSAHYNEQFF
TRBV28,TRBJ2-7,CASRPRGNSYEQYF
TRBV19,TRBJ2-7,CASSMAGAGEQYF
TRBV29-1,TRBJ2-5,CSVGGVRQETQYF
TRBV19,TRBJ1-1,CASSYQGALNTEAFF
TRBV10-2,TRBJ2-1,CASRVSGGDYNEQFF
TRBV5-1,TRBJ1-2,CASSTTGEANYGYTF
TRBV28,TRBJ1-2,CASSFGQGAYSGYTF
TRBV7-9,TRBJ2-1,CASSLGIGTSGSVEQFF
TRBV5-6,TRBJ1-2,CASSGGTGDGYTF
TRBV3-1/TRBV3-2,TRBJ1-4,CASSLGRGTNEKLFF
TRBV25-1,TRBJ1-6,CASMEGSYSPLHF
TRBV2,TRBJ1-5,CASKSGYDQPQHF
TRBV6-5,TRBJ2-7,CASSPGQLISYEQYF